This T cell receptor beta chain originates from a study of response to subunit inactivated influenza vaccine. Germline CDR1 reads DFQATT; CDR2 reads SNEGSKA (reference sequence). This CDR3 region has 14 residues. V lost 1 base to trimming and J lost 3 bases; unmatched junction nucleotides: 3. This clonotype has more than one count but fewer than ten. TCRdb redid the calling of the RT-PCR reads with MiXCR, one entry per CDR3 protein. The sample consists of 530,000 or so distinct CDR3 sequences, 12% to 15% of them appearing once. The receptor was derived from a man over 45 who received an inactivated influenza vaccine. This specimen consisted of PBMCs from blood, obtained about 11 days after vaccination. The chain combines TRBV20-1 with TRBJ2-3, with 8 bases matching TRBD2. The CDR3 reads CSARVSGVTDTQYF. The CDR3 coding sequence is TGCAGTGCTAGAGTTAGCGGGGTTACAGATACGCAGTATTTT.